A single sample is the source of the 14 T cell receptor beta chains below, sequenced in a study of beta chain features in type 1 diabetes. Every bit of the isolated RNA underwent reverse transcription, so sequencing read expressed TCRB transcripts. Measured with immunoSEQ multiplex PCR; TCRdb has only the in-frame clones, and not every one. The sample records some 220,000 clones, 9.5% to 13% being singletons. The sample consisted of central memory CD4+ T cells from blood. The origin of the receptors is a man younger than 30 in good health.

This clone has only a few counts. The sample holds other DNA sequences that translate to the same CDR3. The rearrangement joins TRBV18 to TRBJ2-1; 11 bases match TRBD2. Germline V gives CDR1 KGHSH, CDR2 LQKENI. CDR3 size: 15 residues. The ends lost 3 bases at V and 5 bases at J; junction bases unmatched: 3. CDR3 protein: CASSPGLAGNNEQFF. The CDR3, as DNA: TGTGCCAGCTCACCCGGACTAGCGGGCAACAATGAGCAGTTCTTC.

This clone was detected only a few times. The chain has TRBV4-2 and TRBJ2-5, with TRBD1 matching over 7 bases. The CDR3 extends over 16 amino acids. J lost 4 bases, V lost 4 bases, and 12 bases had no gene match. Looked up from germline, CDR1 is LGHNA and CDR2 is YNFKEQ. CDR3 loop: CASSRGLKGALETQYF. CDR3 DNA: TGTGCCAGCAGCCGGGGGCTAAAGGGGGCCCTAGAGACCCAGTACTTC.

This clone was seen only a few times. The chain has TRBV18 and TRBJ2-1; 10 positions match TRBD2. V was pared by 5 bases and J by 2 bases, with 6 bases of the junction left unmatched. The germline V gene has CDR1 KGHSH and CDR2 LQKENI. The CDR3 contains 16 residues. CDR3 bases: TGTGCCAGCTCATCCTCTAGCGGGAGACCCTACAATGAGCAGTTCTTC. As protein: CASSSSSGRPYNEQFF.

This CDR3 is CASSLDPGQGAGWPYEQYF. CDR3 in DNA: TGTGCCAGCAGCTTAGACCCTGGACAGGGGGCCGGATGGCCTTACGAGCAGTACTTC. The V and J genes are TRBV11-2 and TRBJ2-7; 11 positions agree with TRBD1. This CDR3 has 19 residues. The V gene's germline CDR1 is SGHAT and CDR2 FQNNGV. The ends lost 0 bases at V and 4 bases at J; junction bases unmatched: 14.

J is TRBJ2-5 and V is TRBV29-1; TRBD1 is a possible D gene (5 bases). Trimming pared 4 bases from V and 7 bases from J, leaving 16 bases between. There are 13 residues in the CDR3. The germline CDR1 and CDR2 sequences are SQVTM and ANQGSEA. CDR3 region: CSVGVLGQGTQYF. The CDR3 nucleotides read TGCAGCGTTGGGGTCCTAGGGCAGGGGACCCAGTACTTC.

The chain combines TRBV30 with TRBJ2-7, with 12 bases identical to TRBD2. V gave up 4 bases and J gave up 2 bases; unmatched junction bases: 6. The V gene's germline CDR1 is GTSNPN and CDR2 SVGIG (reference sequence). The CDR3 spans 15 residues. The CDR3 bases are TGTGCCTGGACCCCCCCTAGCGGGAGGGCCTACGAGCAGTACTTC. Translation: CAWTPPSGRAYEQYF.

This sequence joins TRBV5-1 and TRBJ2-3; D ambiguous. Trimming took off 1 base at V and 0 bases at J, with 6 bases between the two ends. Germline V lookup: CDR1 SGHRS, CDR2 YFSETQ. This CDR3 contains 14 residues. DNA for the CDR3: TGCGCCAGCAGCTTGCTTGGTAGCACAGATACGCAGTATTTT. Its protein product is CASSLLGSTDTQYF.

Comments on this clone: The germline gene is not matched at one end of the junction; a read error may be the cause. The V call is TRBV30, the J call TRBJ2-7; possibly TRBD1 for D (6 bases). Germline CDR1 and CDR2: GTSNPN and SVGIG (reference sequence). The CDR3 contains 14 residues. This CDR3 reads CAGSVGGGGFEQYF. CDR3 DNA sequence: TGTGCCGGGAGTGTAGGAGGTGGGGGCTTCGAGCAGTACTTC.

This clone has a handful of counts. The gene calls are TRBV7-2 and TRBJ2-1; no clear D. The CDR3 spans 15 residues. V lost 5 bases and J 8 bases, leaving 19 bases between the germline ends. Germline CDR1 and CDR2: SGHTA and FQGNSA. The chain's CDR3 is CASSPRRQAVHEQFF. CDR3 bases: TGTGCCAGCAGCCCGAGAAGGCAGGCGGTCCATGAGCAGTTCTTC.

A few counts support this clone. V is TRBV7-8 and J is TRBJ2-7; D gene unclear. V lost 2 bases and J 3 bases, leaving 11 bases between the germline ends. The CDR3 extends over 14 amino acids. Germline V CDR1 and CDR2: SGHVS, FQNEAQ. CDR3: CASSLQALGYEQYF. In DNA, the CDR3 is TGTGCCAGCAGCTTACAAGCATTAGGCTACGAGCAGTACTTC. Full variable domain (outside the CDR3, taken from reference TRBV7-8 and TRBJ2-7): GAGVSQSPRYKVAKRGQDVALRCDPISGHVSLFWYQQALGQGPEFLTYFQNEAQLDKSGLPSDRFFAERPEGSVSTLKIQRTQQEDSAVYLCASSLQALGYEQYFGPGTRLTVT.

This clone came up many times. The chain carries TRBV18 and TRBJ1-2, with 8 bases matching TRBD1. The ends lost 4 bases at V and 7 bases at J; junction bases unmatched: 8. CDR3 length: 14 residues. Germline loops: CDR1 KGHSH, CDR2 LQKENI. CDR3 in DNA: TGTGCCAGCTCACAAGAGGACAGGGTGGCTGGCTACACCTTC. Amino acid sequence: CASSQEDRVAGYTF. Full variable domain (rest looked up from reference TRBV18 and TRBJ1-2): NAGVMQNPRHLVRRRGQEARLRCSPMKGHSHVYWYRQLPEEGLKFMVYLQKENIIDESGMPKERFSAEFPKEGPSILRIQQVVRGDSAAYFCASSQEDRVAGYTFGSGTRLTVV.

This clone occurred many times. The rearrangement uses TRBV7-2 and TRBJ2-7; D is perhaps TRBD2 (5 bases). Trimming stripped 0 bases from V and 7 bases from J, with 13 bases between. The CDR3 runs 14 residues. CDR1 and CDR2 from the germline V gene are SGHTA and FQGNSA. CDR3 nucleotides: TGTGCCAGCAGCTTAGCGAGGTTCGGGATGGAGCAGTACTTC. Translated, it gives CASSLARFGMEQYF.

This clone was counted many times. CDR3: CASSQEGGRGYGYTF. CDR3 DNA: TGTGCCAGCAGCCAAGAAGGAGGTCGCGGCTATGGCTACACCTTC. The chain links TRBV14 to TRBJ1-2; D remains unclear. CDR1 and CDR2 from the germline V gene are SGHDN and FVKESK. Trimming took 0 bases from V and 4 from J, leaving 12 bases between them. The CDR3 consists of 15 residues.

CDR3 region: CASTPGGGSGWLTEQFF. CDR3 in DNA: TGTGCCAGCACCCCGGGCGGGGGTAGCGGGTGGCTCACTGAGCAGTTCTTC. The J gene is TRBJ2-1, the V gene TRBV28; TRBD2 matches 7 bases. The ends lost 7 bases at V and 9 bases at J; junction bases unmatched: 21. The length of the CDR3 is 17 residues. Germline-derived CDR1 and CDR2 are MDHEN and SYDVKM.